Below, 25 T cell receptor beta chains from the same sample are listed, as sequenced in a study of T cell responses to AZD1222 COVID-19 vaccine. Some clones are missing from TCRdb's copy, which holds only in-frame ones; the method was immunoSEQ multiplex PCR. The sample lists more than 85,000 clones; more than 70% were seen once. The sample here was peripheral blood, taken on day 0 of AZD1222 vaccination. The source of these receptors is an adult in good health.

The V call is TRBV27, the J call TRBJ2-7, with D maybe TRBD2 (6 bases). The V end lost 6 bases, the J end lost 6 bases, and 12 bases lay between the germline ends. The CDR3 consists of 12 residues. Per the germline V gene, CDR1 is MNHEY and CDR2 is SMNVEV (reference sequence). The CDR3 DNA reads as TGTGCCAGCAGCCCGACTAGTCTCGAGCAGTACGTC. Translation gives CASSPTSLEQYV.

This rearrangement joins TRBV28 to TRBJ2-2; 7 nucleotides match TRBD1. Germline V gene sequence: CDR1 MDHEN, CDR2 SYDVKM. Unmatched junction bases numbered 10, after V lost 10 bases and J lost 5 bases. This CDR3 has 14 amino acids. The CDR3 here is CAIPGTASTGELFF. CDR3 nucleotide sequence: TGTGCCATACCGGGGACAGCCTCGACCGGGGAGCTGTTTTTT.

The rearrangement joins TRBV27 to TRBJ2-3; D gene ambiguous. This CDR3 has 15 amino acids. Trimming removed 1 base at V and 4 bases at J, with 12 bases between. CDR1 and CDR2 from the germline V gene are MNHEY and SMNVEV (reference sequence). The DNA for the CDR3 is TGTGCCAGCAGTTTATGGGCCCCCAGCCCAGATACGCAGTATTTT. Amino acid sequence: CASSLWAPSPDTQYF.

The chain carries TRBV10-2 and TRBJ1-1; D is ambiguous. V lost 6 bases and J lost 4, with 12 bases in between. The CDR3 spans 13 residues. In germline, CDR1 is WSHSY, CDR2 SAAADI. In DNA form, the CDR3 reads TGCGCCAGCAGCCGGGAGGGTAGCACTGAAGCTTTCTTT. The encoded protein is CASSREGSTEAFF.

The CDR3 reads CASSGAGLRDTEAFF. Written as DNA, the CDR3 is TGTGCCAGCAGCGGGGCGGGTTTAAGGGACACTGAAGCTTTCTTT. The genes are TRBV6-5 and TRBJ1-1; possibly TRBD1 for D (5 bases). This CDR3 spans 15 amino acids. Germline CDR1 reads MNHEY; CDR2 reads SVGAGI. V lost 6 bases and J lost 3, with 17 bases in between.

V is TRBV5-6 and J is TRBJ2-2; D ambiguous. In germline, CDR1 is SGHDT, CDR2 YYEEEE. This CDR3 is 12 amino acids long. With 0 bases removed from V and 8 bases from J, the gap between germline ends came to 5 bases. CDR3 sequence (DNA): TGTGCCAGCAGCTTGGCTTTAGGGGAGCTGTTTTTT. It encodes CASSLALGELFF.

J is TRBJ2-1 and V is TRBV7-2; maybe TRBD2 (6 bases). The ends were cut back, 2 bases at V and 5 bases at J, with 13 bases in the middle. The CDR3 runs 15 residues. CDR1 and CDR2 from the germline V gene are SGHTA and FQGNSA. The CDR3: CASSLLGGGNNEQFF. The CDR3 nucleotides read TGTGCCAGCAGCTTACTCGGTGGGGGGAACAATGAGCAGTTCTTC.

The chain recombines TRBV11-1 with TRBJ2-5; no clear D gene. In germline, CDR1 is SGHAT, CDR2 FQDESV (reference sequence). The CDR3 spans 14 residues. V lost 1 base to trimming and J lost 1 base, with 7 bases between them. CDR3 amino acids: CASSLGVSQETQYF. DNA for the CDR3: TGTGCCAGCAGCTTAGGGGTATCCCAAGAGACCCAGTACTTC. Using reference TRBV11-1 and TRBJ2-5 for the parts outside the CDR3, the full variable domain is EAEVAQSPRYKITEKSQAVAFWCDPISGHATLYWYRQILGQGPELLVQFQDESVVDDSQLPKDRFSAERLKGVDSTLKIQPAELGDSAMYLCASSLGVSQETQYFGPGTRLLVL.

V and J are TRBV4-3 and TRBJ1-4; 12 bases map to TRBD1. CDR3 length equals 17 residues. Per the germline V gene, CDR1 is LGHNA and CDR2 is YSLEER. The trim removed 0 bases at V and 3 bases at J, leaving 2 bases unmatched. CDR3 DNA: TGCGCCAGCAGCCAAGAGGGACAGGGGGCCTCTAATGAAAAACTGTTTTTT. This codes for CASSQEGQGASNEKLFF.

The chain employs TRBV5-8 and TRBJ2-7; D is undetermined. Trimming removed 0 bases at V and 4 bases at J, with 14 bases between. The CDR3 extends over 15 amino acids. Germline CDR1 is SGHTS and CDR2 is YDEGEE. CDR3 sequence: CASSLGSVLGYEQYV. The CDR3 nucleotides read TGTGCCAGCAGCTTGGGTTCAGTTCTAGGTTACGAGCAGTACGTC.

V is TRBV9 and J is TRBJ2-7, with D hard to call. The V gene's germline CDR1 is SGDLS and CDR2 YYNGEE. CDR3 length equals 14 residues. Trimming shortened V by 3 bases and J by 0 bases, and 10 bases separated the two germline ends. CDR3 bases: TGTGCCAGCAGCGAAAAAAAAAGCTCCTACGAGCAGTACTTC. This gives the protein CASSEKKSSYEQYF.

The V call is TRBV18, the J call TRBJ1-2, with D possibly TRBD1 on 6 matching bases. Per the germline V gene, CDR1 is KGHSH and CDR2 is LQKENI. With 2 bases removed from V and 2 bases from J, the gap between germline ends came to 9 bases. This CDR3 is 14 amino acids long. CDR3: CASSPGGGNYGYTF. CDR3 nucleotide sequence: TGTGCCAGCTCACCAGGGGGCGGAAACTATGGCTACACCTTC.

The chain carries TRBV30 and TRBJ2-7; D may be TRBD1 or TRBD2 (5 bases each). CDR3 length equals 13 residues. Germline V lookup: CDR1 GTSNPN, CDR2 SVGIG (reference sequence). The V gene lost 2 bases and the J gene lost 7 bases, with 15 bases spanning the gap. The CDR3 nucleotides read TGTGCCTGGAGTTCGGGGACCCCAGGGGAGCAGTACGTC. The encoded protein is CAWSSGTPGEQYV.

V usage is TRBV20-1 and J usage is TRBJ1-3, with 11 bases that match TRBD1. Germline V gene data show CDR1 as DFQATT and CDR2 as SNEGSKA (reference sequence). V shed 6 bases, J shed 4 bases, and the junction held 5 bases outside the gene matches. CDR3 size: 14 residues. The CDR3 DNA reads TGCAGTGCCAGTGGGACAGGGGGGGGAAACACCATATATTTT. Protein: CSASGTGGGNTIYF.

V gene TRBV6-4 combines with J gene TRBJ2-2; 8 bases line up with TRBD1. Looked up from germline, CDR1 is MRHNA and CDR2 is SNTAGT. This CDR3 is 15 amino acids long. V shed 6 bases, J shed 1 base, and the junction held 4 bases outside the gene matches. The CDR3 is CASRGGTGNTGELFF. The CDR3, as DNA: TGTGCCAGCAGGGGCGGGACAGGGAACACCGGGGAGCTGTTTTTT.

V is TRBV9 and J is TRBJ2-7, with D tentatively TRBD2 (6 bases). Germline lookup yields CDR1 SGDLS and CDR2 YYNGEE. This CDR3 is built from 15 residues. The V and J ends lost 0 bases and 5 bases respectively, with 15 bases between them. This CDR3 is CASSVGAGGPHEQYF. As DNA, the CDR3 is TGTGCCAGCAGCGTAGGTGCTGGAGGGCCCCACGAGCAGTACTTC. Filled out from reference TRBV9 and TRBJ2-7, the complete variable domain reads DSGVTQTPKHLITATGQRVTLRCSPRSGDLSVYWYQQSLDQGLQFLIQYYNGEERAKGNILERFSAQQFPDLHSELNLSSLELGDSALYFCASSVGAGGPHEQYFGPGTRLTVT.

The chain combines TRBV24-1 with TRBJ2-2; 11 bases are a match to TRBD1. Germline V lookup: CDR1 KGHDR, CDR2 SFDVKD. This CDR3 has 15 amino acids. V dropped 4 bases and J dropped 6; count of bases not matched to a gene: 3. CDR3: CATSDPGQGAGELFF. CDR3 nucleotide sequence: TGTGCCACCAGTGACCCGGGACAGGGGGCCGGGGAGCTGTTTTTT.

The V call is TRBV18, the J call TRBJ2-1, with 10 bases fitting TRBD2. This CDR3 has 16 amino acids. From germline, CDR1 is KGHSH and CDR2 LQKENI. V lost 2 bases and J lost 9; bases outside the gene matches: 10. The CDR3 loop is CASSPRLAGAGGEQFF. The DNA of the CDR3 is TGTGCCAGCTCACCAAGGCTAGCGGGAGCGGGGGGTGAGCAGTTCTTC.

The rearrangement joins TRBV11-2 to TRBJ1-4; TRBD1 matches 10 bases. Germline V gene data show CDR1 as SGHAT and CDR2 as FQNNGV. With 2 bases clipped from V and 8 bases from J, the junction kept 8 bases outside the gene matches. The CDR3 totals 16 residues. The CDR3: CASSLMLDRGWEKLFF. CDR3 nucleotide sequence: TGTGCCAGCAGCTTAATGTTGGACAGGGGGTGGGAAAAACTGTTTTTT. The variable domain in full, with the rest retrieved from reference TRBV11-2 and TRBJ1-4, is EAGVAQSPRYKIIEKRQSVAFWCNPISGHATLYWYQQILGQGPKLLIQFQNNGVVDDSQLPKDRFSAERLKGVDSTLKIQPAKLEDSAVYLCASSLMLDRGWEKLFFGSGTQLSVL.

The gene calls are TRBV19 and TRBJ2-5, with D possibly being TRBD2 (7 bases). Germline CDR1 LNHDA, CDR2 SQIVND (reference sequence). CDR3 size: 14 residues. V was trimmed by 3 bases and J by 5 bases, leaving 13 bases between them. The CDR3 here is CASSIGGGLETQYF. The CDR3 DNA follows: TGTGCCAGTAGTATTGGGGGGGGCTTGGAGACCCAGTACTTC.

The V and J genes are TRBV5-6 and TRBJ2-7, with D perhaps matching TRBD1 (6 bases). The CDR3 extends over 12 amino acids. The germline gives CDR1 SGHDT, CDR2 YYEEEE. Deletions cut 3 bases from V and 9 bases from J, with 13 bases between. Written as DNA, the CDR3 is TGTGCCAGCAGCTCACCAGGACAGAGGCAGTACTTC. Its translation: CASSSPGQRQYF.

This clone was seen a few times. The rearrangement uses TRBV15 and TRBJ1-1; D uncertain. V was shortened by 5 bases and J by 7 bases, with 11 bases between the two germline ends. CDR3 length: 12 amino acids. From germline, CDR1 is LNHNV and CDR2 YYDKDF (reference sequence). The CDR3: CATSYEGREAFF. Here the CDR3 DNA reads TGTGCCACCAGCTACGAAGGACGTGAAGCTTTCTTT.

This sequence joins TRBV30 and TRBJ1-1; D perhaps matches TRBD1 (5 bases). The CDR3 spans 12 residues. With 3 bases removed from V and 5 bases from J, the gap between germline ends came to 10 bases. CDR1 and CDR2 (germline): GTSNPN, SVGIG (reference sequence). CDR3 nucleotides: TGTGCCTGGAGGGGACCGGCGACTGAAGCTTTCTTT. Translated, it gives CAWRGPATEAFF.

The CDR3 DNA reads TGTGCCAGCAGCCCACAGGGTTGGGAACCCTACGAGCAGTACGTC. Amino acids: CASSPQGWEPYEQYV. V and J are TRBV7-6 and TRBJ2-7; a weak D match, TRBD1 (6 bases). Germline loops: CDR1 SGHVS, CDR2 FNYEAQ. The CDR3 loop spans 15 amino acids. V gave up 5 bases and J gave up 2 bases, with 16 bases separating them.

The V and J genes are TRBV5-1 and TRBJ2-7; a weak D match, TRBD2 (6 bases). CDR1 and CDR2 from the germline V gene are SGHRS and YFSETQ. V was trimmed by 0 bases and J by 6 bases, leaving 13 bases between them. This CDR3 region has 14 residues. The CDR3, as DNA: TGCGCCAGCAGCTTGGGGGGCGGGGATACCGAGCAGTACTTC. Residues: CASSLGGGDTEQYF.